Listed below are T cell receptor beta chains from one sample, sequenced in a study of blood T cell repertoires in COVID-19. The data were produced by immunoSEQ multiplex PCR, yet TCRdb's version contains in-frame clones alone and is incomplete. This table holds around 200,000 clones, 80% to 90% found once. Material for sequencing was PBMCs or T cells enriched from blood (not recorded which). Receptors were obtained from a man between 18 and 29 years old with acute COVID-19. The CDR3 runs from the conserved cysteine through the conserved F or W. A D gene is named only where the DNA matches it firmly. Rows give clone size only sometimes, using once, few, many, or a class for an expanded clone.

D gene,clone size,J gene,V gene,CDR3 DNA,CDR3 protein
.,.,TRBJ1-4,TRBV27,TGTGCCAGCAGTTTTGGGCCAGGACTCGGGGGGGCTAATGAAAAACTGTTTTTT,CASSFGPGLGGANEKLFF
.,.,TRBJ2-1,TRBV3-1/TRBV3-2,TGTGCCAGCAGCCTTACAGGGCCTGAGCAGTTCTTC,CASSLTGPEQFF
TRBD2,.,TRBJ2-2,TRBV10-1,TGCGCCAGCAGTCCCCCGGGACTAGCGGGAGTCACCGGGGAGCTGTTTTTT,CASSPPGLAGVTGELFF
.,.,TRBJ2-5,TRBV10-1,TGCGCCAGCAGGGGCTTCGGGACATTGCAAGAGACCCAGTACTTC,CASRGFGTLQETQYF
TRBD1,.,TRBJ1-6,TRBV3-1/TRBV3-2,TGTGCCAGCAGCGACAGGGGAAATTCACCCCTCCACTTT,CASSDRGNSPLHF
.,.,TRBJ1-1,TRBV24-1,TGTGCCACCAGTGTACGGGAGAACACTGAAGCTTTCTTT,CATSVRENTEAFF
.,.,TRBJ2-1,TRBV7-3,TGTGCCAGCAGCTCGACTGGCTACAATGAGCAGTTCTTC,CASSSTGYNEQFF
.,.,TRBJ1-1,TRBV11-2,TGTGCCAGCAGCACAGACGTCAGGGAGAACACTGAAGCTTTCTTT,CASSTDVRENTEAFF
.,.,TRBJ1-1,TRBV4-1,TGCGCCAGCAGCCAGGGGACCCCCCGGGGGATGGTGAACACTGAAGCTTTCTTT,CASSQGTPRGMVNTEAFF
TRBD1,.,TRBJ1-1,TRBV28,TGTGCCAGCACCTTAGGGGGACAGGGCGGCACTGAAGCTTTCTTT,CASTLGGQGGTEAFF
.,.,TRBJ2-7,TRBV9,TGTGCCAGCAGCACACATCGTGGGGGCAGCTCCTACGAGCAGTACTTC,CASSTHRGGSSYEQYF
TRBD2,.,TRBJ2-1,TRBV5-1,TGCGCCAGCAGCATACAGGGGCGTCTAGCGGGAGGGCTCCACAATGAGCAGTTCTTC,CASSIQGRLAGGLHNEQFF
TRBD2,.,TRBJ2-7,TRBV24-1,TGTGCCACCAGTGATTCGAGTGGAGCGGGAGCCTACGAGCAGTACTTC,CATSDSSGAGAYEQYF
.,.,TRBJ2-7,TRBV4-3,TGCGCCAGCAGCCAAGCCGGGACTCAAGGGCGCAGTTACGAGCAGTACTTC,CASSQAGTQGRSYEQYF
TRBD1,.,TRBJ2-5,TRBV28,TGTGCCAGCAGTACAGGGGGCAGGGAGACCCAGTACTTC,CASSTGGRETQYF
TRBD2,.,TRBJ2-1,TRBV7-9,TGTGCCAGCCTGACTAGCGCATCCTACAATGAGCAGTTCTTC,CASLTSASYNEQFF
.,.,TRBJ2-1,TRBV19,TGTGCCAGTAGTACCCAGTACAATGAGCAGTTCTTC,CASSTQYNEQFF
.,.,TRBJ1-6,TRBV6-5,TGTGCCAGCAGTTACTCCCGACAGGCGGATTCACCCCTCCACTTT,CASSYSRQADSPLHF
.,.,TRBJ2-1,TRBV29-1,TGCAGCGTTGAAGAGGGGCAGGGTGGTGGTGAGCAGTTCTTC,CSVEEGQGGGEQFF
TRBD2,.,TRBJ2-3,TRBV5-1,TGCGCCAGCAGCCTAGGACTAGGAACGGATACGCAGTATTTT,CASSLGLGTDTQYF
.,.,TRBJ2-7,TRBV6-1,TGTGCCAGCAGTGAAGCCCCTCCCAACTACTCCTACGAGCAGTACTTC,CASSEAPPNYSYEQYF
.,.,TRBJ2-5,TRBV20-1,TGCAGTGCTAGTTGGCAGGGAGAGACCCAGTACTTC,CSASWQGETQYF
TRBD2,.,TRBJ2-1,TRBV19,TGTGCCAGTAGTGTGACTAGCGGGATCGAGCAGTTCTTC,CASSVTSGIEQFF
.,.,TRBJ2-3,TRBV11-3,TGTGCCAGCAGGAACAACAGGGCTGACGCAGATACGCAGTATTTT,CASRNNRADADTQYF
.,.,TRBJ2-1,TRBV28,TGTGCCAGCAGTTTGGGGACAACGTACAATGAGCAGTTCTTC,CASSLGTTYNEQFF
.,.,TRBJ1-1,TRBV12-3/TRBV12-4,TGTGCCAGCAGTTCAGGGGAGGGGGCTGAAGCTTTCTTT,CASSSGEGAEAFF
TRBD2,.,TRBJ2-7,TRBV6-5,TGTGCCAGCAGTTCGCCGACTAGCGGGAGAAGTTACGAGCAGTACTTC,CASSSPTSGRSYEQYF
TRBD1,.,TRBJ2-5,TRBV27,TGTGCCAGCATGGGACAGGGGGAGACCCAGTACTTC,CASMGQGETQYF
TRBD1,.,TRBJ1-1,TRBV6-5,TGTGCCACGGGGGGACAGGGCCTCACTGAAGCTTTCTTT,CATGGQGLTEAFF
TRBD2,.,TRBJ2-4,TRBV12-5,TGTGCTAGTGGGCTACTAGCGGGATTTGGTTATGCCAAAAACATTCAGTACTTC,CASGLLAGFGYAKNIQYF
.,.,TRBJ1-3,TRBV7-9,TGTGCCAGCTCCCTAAGCTCTGGAAACACCATATATTTT,CASSLSSGNTIYF
.,.,TRBJ1-1,TRBV5-8,TGTGCCAGCAGCCACAGGATTAACACTGAAGCTTTCTTT,CASSHRINTEAFF
TRBD1,.,TRBJ2-7,TRBV30,TGTGCCTGGAGTCCCTGGGGGGACAGGGCTTACGAGCAGTACTTC,CAWSPWGDRAYEQYF
TRBD2,.,TRBJ2-7,TRBV6-6,TGTGCCAGCAGTTCTCCCGGGGGGGGTGACTCCTACGAGCAGTACTTC,CASSSPGGGDSYEQYF
TRBD1,once,TRBJ2-1,TRBV11-2,TGTGCCAGCAGCTTAGATCTTTGGGACAGGGGGGTCAATGAGCAGTTCTTC,CASSLDLWDRGVNEQFF
.,.,TRBJ2-7,TRBV3-1/TRBV3-2,TGTGCCAGCAGCCAAGTTCGAGACAGCTACGAGCAGTACTTC,CASSQVRDSYEQYF
.,.,TRBJ2-1,TRBV9,TGTGCCAGCGCGGGTTCTCAGAGGTGGGAGCAGTTCTTC,CASAGSQRWEQFF
.,once,TRBJ1-5,TRBV4-3,TGCGCCAGCAGCCAAGATCCAGGACTAATTCAGCCCCAGCATTTT,CASSQDPGLIQPQHF
.,.,TRBJ2-7,TRBV21-1,TGTGCCAGCAGCCCAAAGAGGAGACAGGGGTTTATGGTCAGCAACGAGCAGTACTTC,CASSPKRRQGFMVSNEQYF